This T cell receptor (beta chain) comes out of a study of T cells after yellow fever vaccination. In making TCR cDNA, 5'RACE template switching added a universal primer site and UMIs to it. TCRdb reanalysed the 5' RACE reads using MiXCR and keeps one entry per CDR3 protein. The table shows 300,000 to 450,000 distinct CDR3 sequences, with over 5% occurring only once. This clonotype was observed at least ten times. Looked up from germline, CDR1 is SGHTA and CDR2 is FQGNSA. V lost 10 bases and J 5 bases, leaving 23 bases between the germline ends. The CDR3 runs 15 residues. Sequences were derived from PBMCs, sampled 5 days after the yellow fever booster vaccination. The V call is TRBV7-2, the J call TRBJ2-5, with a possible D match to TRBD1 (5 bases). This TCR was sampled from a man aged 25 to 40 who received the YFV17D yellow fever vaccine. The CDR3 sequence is CATLMDGYSGETQYF. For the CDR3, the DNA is TGTGCCACCTTGATGGACGGTTACTCAGGGGAGACCCAGTACTTC. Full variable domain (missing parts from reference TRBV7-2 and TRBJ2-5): GAGVSQSPSNKVTEKGKDVELRCDPISGHTALYWYRQSLGQGLEFLIYFQGNSAPDKSGLPSDRFSAERTGGSVSTLTIQRTQQEDSAVYLCATLMDGYSGETQYFGPGTRLLVL.